This paragraph reports one TCR beta chain. The CDR3 is 16 amino acids. Germline lookup yields CDR1 KGHSH and CDR2 LQKENI. The V end was cut by 0 bases, the J end by 1 base, with 12 bases between. The sample originates from a study of radiotherapy plus CTLA-4 blockade in lung cancer. Assay used: immunoSEQ multiplex PCR; TCRdb lists only in-frame clones, some missing. The repertoire consists of 15,000 or so clones, with about two thirds occurring once and the leading ten covering more than 45%. Material: peripheral blood, obtained from a patient treated with radiotherapy plus ipilimumab. This rearrangement joins TRBV18 to TRBJ1-1, with no clear D. The sequence derives from a human donor with non-small cell lung cancer whose response to radiotherapy plus ipilimumab could not be evaluated. The CDR3 sequence is CASSPPRQSGNTEAFF. The DNA of the CDR3 is TGTGCCAGCTCACCACCGCGGCAGTCGGGGAACACTGAAGCTTTCTTT.